This T cell receptor (beta chain) was identified during a study of cytomegalovirus exposure and HLA in healthy donors. Notes on the study in general: A previous analysis found most TCR beta V segments productive roughly 87% or roughly 30% of the time.

PCR primers comprised 60 Vbeta and 13 Jbeta primers. The data were produced by immunoSEQ multiplex PCR, yet TCRdb's version contains in-frame clones alone and is incomplete. The table includes some 180,000 clones, more than 70% detected once. Deletions cut 4 bases from V and 4 bases from J, with 10 bases between. This CDR3 has 13 residues. CDR1 SNHLY and CDR2 FYNNEI come from the germline V gene. Notes on this clone: Its target is not known.

The specimen sequenced was PBMCs. This sequence joins TRBV2 and TRBJ2-5, with D hard to call. The clonotype was recovered from a girl aged 5-17 years in good health and CMV-seropositive. The DNA of the CDR3 is TGTGCCAGCAGTGTTGTCTCGGGAGAGACCCAGTACTTC. The encoded protein is CASSVVSGETQYF.